This is a list of T cell receptor beta chains from one sample in a study of control samples from healthy donors and cancer patients. Only in-frame clones appear in the TCRdb table, and some are missing; sequencing was by immunoSEQ multiplex PCR. This sample has about 98,000 clones, with roughly four fifths found just once. What was sequenced was blood. The source is a man aged 60 to 75 in good health. CDR3s include the opening cysteine and the closing phenylalanine or tryptophan. D genes are given only for firm matches. Rows give clone size only sometimes, using once, few, many, or a class for an expanded clone.

D gene	J gene	clone size	CDR3 length	V gene	CDR3 protein	CDR3 DNA
NA	TRBJ2-6	NA	18	TRBV19	CASSTGQGTRSGANVLTF	TGTGCCAGTAGTACCGGGCAGGGAACGCGCTCTGGGGCCAACGTCCTGACTTTC
TRBD2	TRBJ2-5	NA	15	TRBV20-1	CSASFGGGPRETQYF	TGCAGTGCTAGTTTCGGGGGAGGGCCTAGGGAGACCCAGTACTTC
TRBD2	TRBJ2-1	NA	16	TRBV3-1/TRBV3-2	CASSQGATSGWNEQFF	TGTGCCAGCAGCCAAGGCGCTACTAGCGGGTGGAATGAGCAGTTCTTC
NA	TRBJ1-2	NA	15	TRBV4-2	CASSQVRGLDYGYTF	TGTGCCAGCAGCCAAGTCCGGGGGTTGGACTATGGCTACACCTTC
NA	TRBJ1-1	NA	14	TRBV6-6	CASSPPSANTEAFF	TGTGCCAGCAGCCCTCCATCGGCGAACACTGAAGCTTTCTTT
NA	TRBJ1-5	NA	15	TRBV7-8	CASSLTLWGHQPQHF	TGTGCCAGCAGCCTTACCCTCTGGGGCCATCAGCCCCAGCATTTT
NA	TRBJ1-1	once	15	TRBV3-1/TRBV3-2	CASSQAAVSSQMAFF	TGTGCCAGCAGCCAAGCGGCAGTATCTTCTCAGATGGCTTTCTTT
NA	TRBJ1-2	NA	12	TRBV30	CAWSGPDYGYTF	TGTGCCTGGAGTGGTCCGGACTATGGCTACACCTTC
NA	TRBJ2-5	NA	12	TRBV24-1	CATSQGGETQYF	TGTGCCACCAGTCAGGGAGGAGAGACCCAGTACTTC
TRBD1	TRBJ2-7	NA	15	TRBV5-4	CASSSGTGAPYEQYF	TGTGCCAGCAGCTCCGGGACAGGGGCCCCCTACGAGCAGTACTTC
NA	TRBJ2-7	NA	12	TRBV3-1/TRBV3-2	CASSQHSYEQYF	TGTGCCAGCAGCCAACACTCCTACGAGCAGTACTTC
TRBD2	TRBJ2-1	NA	14	TRBV10-3	CAISGTGGGNEQFF	TGTGCCATCAGTGGGACGGGGGGTGGAAATGAGCAGTTCTTC
NA	TRBJ2-1	NA	15	TRBV24-1	CATSDSQRGHNEQFF	TGTGCCACCAGTGATTCCCAGCGGGGACATAATGAGCAGTTCTTC
NA	TRBJ2-3	few	16	TRBV5-1	CASSPGNARLTDTQYF	TGCGCCAGCAGCCCAGGGAACGCCCGCCTCACAGATACGCAGTATTTT
NA	TRBJ2-7	NA	13	TRBV30	CAWSMEVGSEQYF	TGTGCCTGGAGCATGGAGGTGGGGAGCGAGCAGTACTTC
NA	TRBJ2-2	NA	16	TRBV6-6	CASRGPGPTNTGELFF	TGTGCCAGCAGGGGTCCGGGACCCACGAACACCGGGGAGCTGTTTTTT
NA	TRBJ1-1	NA	13	TRBV6-5	CASSRDKNYEAFF	TGTGCCAGCAGCCGGGACAAGAACTATGAAGCTTTCTTT
TRBD1	TRBJ1-1	NA	13	TRBV30	CAWATGGVTEAFF	TGTGCCTGGGCTACAGGGGGCGTCACTGAAGCTTTCTTT
TRBD1	TRBJ2-7	few	15	TRBV19	CASSISGTGSYEQYF	TGTGCCAGTAGTATCTCCGGGACAGGGTCCTACGAGCAGTACTTC
NA	TRBJ2-7	once	13	TRBV29-1	CSVKSGNSFEQYF	TGCAGCGTGAAAAGCGGAAACTCCTTCGAGCAGTACTTC
TRBD1	TRBJ1-2	few	16	TRBV27	CASSLLGQGRTYGYTF	TGTGCCAGCAGTTTATTAGGACAGGGGCGAACCTATGGCTACACCTTC
NA	TRBJ1-5	NA	15	TRBV2	CASSPGTQGSQPQHF	TGTGCCAGCTCCCCAGGAACCCAGGGAAGTCAGCCCCAGCATTTT
NA	TRBJ1-1	NA	11	TRBV30	CAWSVQPEAFF	TGTGCCTGGAGTGTACAGCCTGAAGCTTTCTTT
TRBD2	TRBJ2-3	NA	17	TRBV15	CATSRSRELAVTDTQYF	TGTGCCACCAGCAGATCACGAGAACTAGCGGTTACAGATACGCAGTATTTT
TRBD2	TRBJ2-1	NA	16	TRBV28	CASRSLAGGSYNEQFF	TGTGCCAGCAGATCCCTCGCGGGAGGGTCCTACAATGAGCAGTTCTTC
TRBD2	TRBJ2-2	NA	14	TRBV5-1	CASSPGTKTGELFF	TGCGCCAGCAGCCCAGGGACTAAAACCGGGGAGCTGTTTTTT
NA	TRBJ1-4	NA	15	TRBV4-1	CASSQAGTWREKLFF	TGCGCCAGCAGCCAAGCGGGGACATGGAGGGAAAAACTGTTTTTT
NA	TRBJ1-5	once	11	TRBV6-6	CASSPNQPQHF	TGTGCCAGCAGTCCCAATCAGCCCCAGCATTTT
TRBD1	TRBJ1-4	NA	13	TRBV19	CASTSGQREKLFF	TGTGCCAGCACTTCGGGACAGCGGGAAAAACTGTTTTTT
NA	TRBJ2-2	NA	15	TRBV19	CASSTGYPNTGELFF	TGTGCCAGTAGTACAGGGTATCCGAACACCGGGGAGCTGTTTTTT
NA	TRBJ2-3	NA	15	TRBV4-1	CASSQGGYGVDTQYF	TGCGCCAGCAGCCAAGGAGGGTACGGGGTTGATACGCAGTATTTT
NA	TRBJ2-7	NA	15	TRBV2	CASSETSILLYEQYF	TGTGCCAGCAGTGAAACGTCGATACTCTTATACGAGCAGTACTTC
NA	TRBJ1-3	NA	14	TRBV6-5	CASRGHTSGNTIYF	TGTGCCAGCAGGGGCCATACCTCTGGAAACACCATATATTTT
TRBD1	TRBJ2-1	NA	14	TRBV10-3	CATRLGQGYNEQFF	TGTGCCACCAGGTTGGGACAGGGTTACAATGAGCAGTTCTTC
TRBD1	TRBJ2-2	NA	16	TRBV7-9	CASSPGQGVSTGELFF	TGTGCCAGCAGCCCTGGACAGGGGGTGAGCACCGGGGAGCTGTTTTTT
NA	TRBJ2-5	NA	13	TRBV6-6	CASSPGIQETQYF	TGTGCCAGCTCCCCTGGCATCCAAGAGACCCAGTACTTC
NA	TRBJ1-2	NA	11	TRBV5-6	CASKGGYGYTF	TGTGCCAGCAAAGGGGGCTATGGCTACACCTTC
NA	TRBJ2-7	NA	13	TRBV5-6	CASSLAGVDGQYF	TGTGCCAGCAGCTTGGCCGGGGTGGACGGGCAGTACTTC
NA	TRBJ2-1	NA	14	TRBV10-2	CASKKLGISNEQFF	TGCGCCAGCAAAAAACTAGGGATAAGCAATGAGCAGTTCTTC
NA	TRBJ2-5	NA	10	TRBV20-1	CSAREATQYF	TGCAGTGCCCGAGAGGCGACCCAGTACTTC
NA	TRBJ2-1	NA	15	TRBV19	CASRSSATSYNEQFF	TGTGCCAGTAGATCTAGCGCAACATCCTACAATGAGCAGTTCTTC
TRBD1	TRBJ1-4	NA	14	TRBV10-3	CAISSDREAEKLFF	TGTGCCATCAGTTCTGACAGGGAGGCTGAAAAACTGTTTTTT
NA	TRBJ2-2	NA	13	TRBV5-1	CASEKGSTGELFF	TGCGCCAGCGAGAAGGGTTCCACCGGGGAGCTGTTTTTT
NA	TRBJ2-3	NA	13	TRBV2	CASTRVAGDTQYF	TGTGCCAGCACCCGAGTGGCGGGGGATACGCAGTATTTT
NA	TRBJ2-1	NA	12	TRBV5-1	CASSPGVDEQFF	TGCGCCAGCAGCCCAGGCGTGGATGAGCAGTTCTTC
TRBD2	TRBJ2-7	NA	14	TRBV5-1	CASSQLTSPSEQYF	TGCGCCAGCAGCCAGCTGACTAGCCCTTCTGAGCAGTACTTC
NA	TRBJ2-5	NA	19	TRBV7-9	CASSPRTDREVAGRETQYF	TGTGCCAGCAGCCCTCGAACCGACAGGGAGGTAGCGGGGAGGGAGACCCAGTACTTC
NA	TRBJ2-3	NA	16	TRBV18	CASSPSELGLTDTQYF	TGTGCCAGCTCACCTTCGGAGCTAGGTTTAACAGATACGCAGTATTTT
NA	TRBJ1-2	once	14	TRBV9	CASSVSWGSYGYTF	TGTGCCAGCAGCGTGTCCTGGGGTAGCTATGGCTACACCTTC
TRBD1	TRBJ1-4	NA	15	TRBV5-1	CASSETGLTNEKLFF	TGCGCCAGCAGCGAGACAGGGCTGACTAATGAAAAACTGTTTTTT